A single sample gave rise to the 8 T cell receptor beta chains below, sequenced in a study of blood T cell repertoires in COVID-19 (dated by TCRdb to 2020 to 2021). The library was built by means of the immunoSEQ multiplex PCR assay. The source is immuneACCESS, and TCRdb retained only in-frame sequences with V and J called. Part of the clones is not carried over; for the studies checked, unresolved V genes explain less than half of this, and the remainder is unexplained. The sample includes 70,000 to 95,000 clones, with 80% to 95% observed a single time. The top ten clonotypes cover under 7.5% of the sample. Sequencing was done on a sample of peripheral blood. The receptors come from a woman aged 60-70 years with active COVID-19.

The CDR3 DNA follows: TGTGCCAGCAGCTTGACAGGGAAGCACGAAGCTTTCTTT. Amino acids: CASSLTGKHEAFF. V is TRBV11-3 and J is TRBJ1-1; TRBD1 aligns across 7 bases. Germline assignment: CDR1 SGHNT and CDR2 YENEEA. The CDR3 is 13 residues long. J gave up 8 bases and V 3 bases, and 6 bases lay outside the gene matches.

V gene TRBV7-2 combines with J gene TRBJ2-7; TRBD1 is a possible D gene (5 bases). Trimming shortened V by 1 base and J by 4 bases, and 11 bases separated the two germline ends. CDR3 length equals 14 residues. Germline V gene lookup returns CDR1 SGHTA and CDR2 FQGNSA. The DNA for the CDR3 is TGTGCCAGCAGCTTAGGAAGGGGCACATACGAGCAGTACTTC. It encodes CASSLGRGTYEQYF.

The chain has TRBV24-1 and TRBJ2-2; 10 nucleotides line up with TRBD1. The CDR3 consists of 16 residues. V lost 5 bases and J lost 0; bases outside the gene matches: 2. Germline V gene sequence: CDR1 KGHDR, CDR2 SFDVKD. Here the CDR3 reads CATSGGQGANTGELFF. The CDR3 bases are TGTGCCACCAGTGGTGGACAGGGGGCGAACACCGGGGAGCTGTTTTTT.

This chain links TRBV6-2 or TRBV6-3 with TRBJ1-2; 8 positions agree with TRBD1. This CDR3 spans 12 amino acids. J lost 8 bases, V lost 5 bases, and 4 bases had no gene match. Germline CDR1 is MNHEY and CDR2 is SVGEGT. The DNA for the CDR3 is TGTGCCAGCAGTGACAGGGGAAGCGGCTACACCTTC. Its protein is CASSDRGSGYTF.

The chain combines TRBV2 with TRBJ1-5; D not resolved. This CDR3 comprises 12 residues. The V end was cut by 9 bases, the J end by 4 bases, with 10 bases between. Germline V CDR1 and CDR2: SNHLY, FYNNEI. The CDR3 region is CASKAVNQPQHF. DNA for the CDR3: TGTGCCAGTAAGGCGGTTAATCAGCCCCAGCATTTT.

The chain is built from TRBV4-1 and TRBJ2-5, with D perhaps matching TRBD1 (6 bases). The germline V and J ends were trimmed by 4 bases and 3 bases, with 6 bases remaining between them. There are 12 residues in the CDR3. CDR1 is MGHRA, CDR2 YSYEKL, per germline. The CDR3 loop reads CASSPGEETQYF. As DNA, the CDR3 is TGCGCCAGCAGCCCAGGGGAAGAGACCCAGTACTTC.

The CDR3 DNA reads TGTGCCAGCAGTTTACAGACAGGGGGTAGCACAGATACGCAGTATTTT. Translation gives CASSLQTGGSTDTQYF. The V gene is TRBV28, the J gene TRBJ2-3; 9 bases match TRBD1. Per germline, CDR1 MDHEN and CDR2 SYDVKM. This CDR3 has 16 amino acids. The J segment lost 0 bases and the V segment lost 2 bases, leaving 3 bases of the junction unmatched.

This sequence joins TRBV7-9 and TRBJ1-5, with 8 nucleotides matching TRBD1. The CDR3 totals 14 residues. The V gene end was trimmed by 5 bases and the J gene end by 1 base; junction bases not matched to a gene: 1. Germline values: CDR1 SEHNR, CDR2 FQNEAQ (reference sequence). The CDR3 here is CASSRQGSNQPQHF. The CDR3, as DNA: TGTGCCAGCAGCAGACAGGGGAGCAATCAGCCCCAGCATTTT. Supplemented by reference TRBV7-9 and TRBJ1-5, the full variable domain reads DTGVSQNPRHKITKRGQNVTFRCDPISEHNRLYWYRQTLGQGPEFLTYFQNEAQLEKSRLLSDRFSAERPKGSFSTLEIQRTEQGDSAMYLCASSRQGSNQPQHFGDGTRLSIL.